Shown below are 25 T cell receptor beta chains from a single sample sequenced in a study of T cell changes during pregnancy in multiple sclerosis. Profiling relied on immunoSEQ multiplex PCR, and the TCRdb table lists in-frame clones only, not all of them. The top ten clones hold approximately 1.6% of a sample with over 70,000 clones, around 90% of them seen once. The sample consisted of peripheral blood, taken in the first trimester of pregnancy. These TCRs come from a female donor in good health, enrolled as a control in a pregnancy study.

DNA of the CDR3: TGCGCCAGCAGCCAAGTAGGTGGAGACGAGCAGTACTTC. This sequence encodes CASSQVGGDEQYF. J is TRBJ2-7 and V is TRBV4-1; no clear D. V was pared by 1 base and J by 5 bases, with 9 bases between. The germline CDR1 and CDR2 sequences are MGHRA and YSYEKL. This CDR3 region has 13 residues.

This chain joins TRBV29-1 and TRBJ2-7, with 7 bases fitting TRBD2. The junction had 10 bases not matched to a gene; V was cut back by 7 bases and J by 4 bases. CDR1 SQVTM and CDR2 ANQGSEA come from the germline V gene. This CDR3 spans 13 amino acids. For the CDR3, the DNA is TGCAGCGCAGGTCAGGGAGGGTCATACGAGCAGTACTTC. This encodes CSAGQGGSYEQYF.

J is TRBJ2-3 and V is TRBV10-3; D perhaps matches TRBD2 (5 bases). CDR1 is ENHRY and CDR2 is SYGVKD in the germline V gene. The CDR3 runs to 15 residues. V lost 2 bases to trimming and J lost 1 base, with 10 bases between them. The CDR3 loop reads CAISERGSGTDTQYF. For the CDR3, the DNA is TGTGCCATCAGTGAGCGAGGGTCGGGCACAGATACGCAGTATTTT.

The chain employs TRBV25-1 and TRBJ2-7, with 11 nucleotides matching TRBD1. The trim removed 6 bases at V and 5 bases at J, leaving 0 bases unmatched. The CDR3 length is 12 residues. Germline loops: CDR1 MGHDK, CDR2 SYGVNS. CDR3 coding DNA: TGTGCCAGCAGGGACAGGGGGCACGAGCAGTACTTC. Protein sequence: CASRDRGHEQYF.

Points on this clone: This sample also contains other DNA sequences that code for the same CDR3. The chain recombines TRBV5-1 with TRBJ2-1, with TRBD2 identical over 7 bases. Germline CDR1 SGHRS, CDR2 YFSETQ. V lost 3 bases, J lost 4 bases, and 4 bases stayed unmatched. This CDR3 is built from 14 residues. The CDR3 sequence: CASSSSGGYNEQFF. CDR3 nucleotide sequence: TGCGCCAGCAGCTCCTCCGGGGGGTACAATGAGCAGTTCTTC.

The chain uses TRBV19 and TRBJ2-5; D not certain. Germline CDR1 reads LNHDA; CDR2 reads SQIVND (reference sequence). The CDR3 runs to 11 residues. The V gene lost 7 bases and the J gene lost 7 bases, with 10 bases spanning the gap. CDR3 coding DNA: TGTGCCAGTATTTCCGCAGGGACCCAGTACTTC. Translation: CASISAGTQYF.

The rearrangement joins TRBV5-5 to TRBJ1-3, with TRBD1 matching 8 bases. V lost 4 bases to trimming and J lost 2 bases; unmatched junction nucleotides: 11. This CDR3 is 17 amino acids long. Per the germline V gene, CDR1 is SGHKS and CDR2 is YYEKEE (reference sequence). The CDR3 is CASSTLRTGSTGNTIYF. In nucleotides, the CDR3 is TGTGCCAGCAGCACATTAAGGACAGGGTCGACTGGAAACACCATATATTTT.

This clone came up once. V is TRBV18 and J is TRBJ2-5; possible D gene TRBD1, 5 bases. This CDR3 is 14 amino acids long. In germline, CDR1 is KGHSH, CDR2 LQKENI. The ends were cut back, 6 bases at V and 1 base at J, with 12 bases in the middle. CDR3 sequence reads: CASSPGQIQETQYF. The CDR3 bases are TGTGCCAGCTCCCCCGGACAAATCCAAGAGACCCAGTACTTC.

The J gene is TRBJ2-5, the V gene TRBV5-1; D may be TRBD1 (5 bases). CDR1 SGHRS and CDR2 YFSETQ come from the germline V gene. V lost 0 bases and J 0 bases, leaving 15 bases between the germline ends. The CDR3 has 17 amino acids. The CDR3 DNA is TGCGCCAGCAGCTTGGGGGCCGGCGGACACTACCAAGAGACCCAGTACTTC. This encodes CASSLGAGGHYQETQYF.

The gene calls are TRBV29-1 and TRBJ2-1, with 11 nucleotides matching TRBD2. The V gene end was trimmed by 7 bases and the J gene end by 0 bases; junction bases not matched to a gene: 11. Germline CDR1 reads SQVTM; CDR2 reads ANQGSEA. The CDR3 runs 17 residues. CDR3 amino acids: CSALGLAGGSSYNEQFF. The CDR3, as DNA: TGCAGCGCCCTAGGGCTAGCGGGAGGCTCCTCCTACAATGAGCAGTTCTTC.

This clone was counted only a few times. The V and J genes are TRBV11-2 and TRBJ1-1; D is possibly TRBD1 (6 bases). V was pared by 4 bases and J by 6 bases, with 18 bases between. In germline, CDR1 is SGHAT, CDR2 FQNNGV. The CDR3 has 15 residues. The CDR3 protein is CASSSRLRTEPEAFF. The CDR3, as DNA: TGTGCCAGCAGCTCTCGACTTCGGACAGAGCCTGAAGCTTTCTTT.

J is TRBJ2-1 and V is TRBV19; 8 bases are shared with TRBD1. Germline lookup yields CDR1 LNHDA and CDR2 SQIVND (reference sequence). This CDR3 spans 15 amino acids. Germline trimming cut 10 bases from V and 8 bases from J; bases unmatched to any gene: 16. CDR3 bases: TGTGCCACCACGTACGTCCAGGGGGCCACGGATGAGCAGTTCTTC. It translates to CATTYVQGATDEQFF.

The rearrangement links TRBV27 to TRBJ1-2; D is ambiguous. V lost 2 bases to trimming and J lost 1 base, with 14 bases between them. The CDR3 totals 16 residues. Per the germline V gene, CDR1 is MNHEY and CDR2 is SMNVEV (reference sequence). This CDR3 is CASSLIGRPDNYGYTF. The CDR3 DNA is TGTGCCAGCAGTTTAATAGGCAGGCCCGATAACTATGGCTACACCTTC.

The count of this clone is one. CDR3 nucleotide sequence: TGTGCCAGTAGCCGGACAGGGGCACAAGAGACCCAGTACTTC. Translation gives CASSRTGAQETQYF. The V and J genes are TRBV19 and TRBJ2-5, with 9 nucleotides matching TRBD1. Looked up from germline, CDR1 is LNHDA and CDR2 is SQIVND (reference sequence). This CDR3 is built from 14 residues. The V segment lost 6 bases and the J segment 2 bases; nucleotides outside the gene matches: 4.

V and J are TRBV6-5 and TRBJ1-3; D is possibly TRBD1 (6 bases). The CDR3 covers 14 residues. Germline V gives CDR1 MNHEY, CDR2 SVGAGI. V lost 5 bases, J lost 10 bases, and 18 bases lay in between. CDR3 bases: TGTGCCAGCAGTCTACAGGGAAACATGGGTACCATATATTTT. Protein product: CASSLQGNMGTIYF.

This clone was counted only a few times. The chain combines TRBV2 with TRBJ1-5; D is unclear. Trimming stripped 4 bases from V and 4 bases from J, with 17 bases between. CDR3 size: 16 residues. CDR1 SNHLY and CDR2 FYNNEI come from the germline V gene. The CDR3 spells CASSVRSRGPNQPQHF. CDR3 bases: TGTGCCAGCAGTGTCCGAAGCAGAGGTCCTAATCAGCCCCAGCATTTT.

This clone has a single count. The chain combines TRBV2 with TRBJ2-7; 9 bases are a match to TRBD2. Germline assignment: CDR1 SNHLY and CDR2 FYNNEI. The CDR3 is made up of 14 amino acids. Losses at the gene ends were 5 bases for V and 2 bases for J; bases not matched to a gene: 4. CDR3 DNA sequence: TGTGCCAGCAGTTTAGCGGGAGTTACCTACGAGCAGTACTTC. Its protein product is CASSLAGVTYEQYF.

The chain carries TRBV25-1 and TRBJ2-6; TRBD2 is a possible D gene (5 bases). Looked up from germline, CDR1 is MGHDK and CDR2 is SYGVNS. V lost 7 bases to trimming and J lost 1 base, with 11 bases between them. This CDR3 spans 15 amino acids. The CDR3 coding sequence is TGTGCCAGCAAAGGCACGGGGTCTGGGGCCAACGTCCTGACTTTC. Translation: CASKGTGSGANVLTF. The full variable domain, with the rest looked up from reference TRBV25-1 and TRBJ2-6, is EADIYQTPRYLVIGTGKKITLECSQTMGHDKMYWYQQDPGMELHLIHYSYGVNSTEKGDLSSESTVSRIRTEHFPLTLESARPSHTSQYLCASKGTGSGANVLTFGAGSRLTVL.

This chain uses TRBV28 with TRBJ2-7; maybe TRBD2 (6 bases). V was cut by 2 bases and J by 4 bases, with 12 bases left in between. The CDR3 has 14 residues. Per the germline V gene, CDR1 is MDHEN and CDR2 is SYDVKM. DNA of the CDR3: TGTGCCAGCAGTTTAGTGGGGGGTAGATACGAGCAGTACTTC. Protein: CASSLVGGRYEQYF.

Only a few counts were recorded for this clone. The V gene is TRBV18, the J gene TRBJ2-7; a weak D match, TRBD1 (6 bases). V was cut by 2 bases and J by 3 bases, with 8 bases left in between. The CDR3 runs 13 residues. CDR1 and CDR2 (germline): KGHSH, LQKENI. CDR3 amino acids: CASSPKGVYEQYF. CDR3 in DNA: TGTGCCAGCTCACCAAAGGGGGTCTACGAGCAGTACTTC.

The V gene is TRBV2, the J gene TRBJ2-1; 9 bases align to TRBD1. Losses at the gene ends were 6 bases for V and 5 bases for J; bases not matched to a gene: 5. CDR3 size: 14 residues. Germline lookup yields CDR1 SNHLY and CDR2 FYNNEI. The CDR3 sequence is CASRPGQGNNEQFF. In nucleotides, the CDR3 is TGTGCCAGCAGACCGGGACAGGGCAACAATGAGCAGTTCTTC.

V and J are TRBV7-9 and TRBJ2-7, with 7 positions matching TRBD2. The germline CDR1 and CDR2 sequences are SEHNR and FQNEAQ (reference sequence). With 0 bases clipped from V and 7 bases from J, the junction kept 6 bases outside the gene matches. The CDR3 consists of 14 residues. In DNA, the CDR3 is TGTGCCAGCAGCTTAGCGGGAGGGCCGGGAGAGCAGTACTTC. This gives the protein CASSLAGGPGEQYF. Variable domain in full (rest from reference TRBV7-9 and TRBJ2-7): DTGVSQNPRHKITKRGQNVTFRCDPISEHNRLYWYRQTLGQGPEFLTYFQNEAQLEKSRLLSDRFSAERPKGSFSTLEIQRTEQGDSAMYLCASSLAGGPGEQYFGPGTRLTVT.

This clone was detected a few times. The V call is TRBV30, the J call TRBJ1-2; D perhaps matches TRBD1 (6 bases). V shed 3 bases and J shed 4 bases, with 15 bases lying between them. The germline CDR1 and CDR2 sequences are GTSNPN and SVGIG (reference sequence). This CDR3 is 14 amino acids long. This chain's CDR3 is CAWRETGTLYGYTF. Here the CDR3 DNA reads TGTGCCTGGAGGGAGACAGGTACTCTCTATGGCTACACCTTC.

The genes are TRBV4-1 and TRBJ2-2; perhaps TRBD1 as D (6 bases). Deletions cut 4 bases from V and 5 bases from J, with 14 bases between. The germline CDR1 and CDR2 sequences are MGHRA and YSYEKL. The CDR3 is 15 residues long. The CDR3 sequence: CASSRATGSTGELFF. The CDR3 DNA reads TGCGCCAGCAGCCGGGCCACAGGGTCGACCGGGGAGCTGTTTTTT.

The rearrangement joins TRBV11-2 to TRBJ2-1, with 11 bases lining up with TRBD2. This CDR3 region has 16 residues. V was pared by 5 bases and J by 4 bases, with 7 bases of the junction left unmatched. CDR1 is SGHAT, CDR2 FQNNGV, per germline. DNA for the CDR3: TGTGCCAGCAGCCTACCCGGGACTAGCGGATACAATGAGCAGTTCTTC. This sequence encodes CASSLPGTSGYNEQFF.